A selection of T cell receptor beta chains follows, all from one sample in a study of T cells in Graves' hyperthyroidism and ophthalmopathy. A single record per CDR3 protein comes from TCRdb applying MiXCR to the multiplex PCR reads. This table has approximately 150,000 distinct CDR3 sequences, about 9.4% appearing once. The sample was blood. Every receptor here comes from a woman under 30 with Graves' hyperthyroidism that later progressed to Graves' ophthalmopathy. Both conserved end residues are part of each CDR3. Each record gives: V gene, clone size, D gene, J gene, CDR3 protein, CDR3 DNA. The D gene is left open where the match is weak. A row's size may be missing; if present it is once, few, many or a size class.

TRBV10-2	many	.	TRBJ1-1	CASSDGTQNTEAFF	TGCGCCAGCAGTGACGGGACCCAGAACACTGAAGCTTTCTTT
TRBV7-6	.	.	TRBJ1-1	CASSRGGADRNTEAFF	TGTGCCAGCAGCCGCGGGGGGGCTGACAGGAACACTGAAGCTTTCTTT
TRBV13	many	.	TRBJ1-1	CASSLRSGQTLMNTEAFF	TGTGCCAGCAGCTTACGTAGTGGGCAGACTCTCATGAACACTGAAGCTTTCTTT
TRBV19	.	.	TRBJ1-1	CASSIAGRRIMNTEAFF	TGTGCCAGTAGTATAGCCGGGAGGCGAATTATGAACACTGAAGCTTTCTTT
TRBV5-6	many	.	TRBJ1-1	CASSLVTQNAEAFF	TGTGCCAGCAGCTTGGTTACGCAGAACGCTGAAGCTTTCTTT
TRBV7-6	many	TRBD2	TRBJ2-7	CASSLAGASGLSYEQYF	TGTGCCAGCAGCTTAGCAGGCGCTAGCGGCCTATCCTACGAGCAGTACTTC
TRBV7-9	.	.	TRBJ1-2	CASSLVPGGFYGYTF	TGTGCCAGCAGCTTAGTCCCGGGGGGATTCTATGGCTACACCTTC
TRBV20-1	many	.	TRBJ2-1	CSARDSGRSSYNEQFF	TGCAGTGCTAGAGATTCTGGGAGGAGCTCCTACAATGAGCAGTTCTTC
TRBV4-1	.	.	TRBJ1-5	CASSPREGNQPQHF	TGCGCCAGCAGCCCCAGGGAGGGGAATCAGCCCCAGCATTTT
TRBV5-8	many	.	TRBJ2-3	CASSFEQGTDTQYF	TGTGCCAGCAGCTTCGAGCAGGGTACAGATACGCAGTATTTT
TRBV12-5	.	.	TRBJ1-6	CASGSALGTMNSPLHF	TGTGCTAGTGGTTCTGCTCTCGGGACAATGAATTCACCCCTCCACTTT
TRBV12-3/TRBV12-4	many	.	TRBJ1-1	CASSLRGTEAFF	TGTGCCAGCAGTTTAAGGGGTACTGAAGCTTTCTTT
TRBV12-3/TRBV12-4	many	.	TRBJ2-3	CASSSYGSSTDTQYF	TGTGCCAGCAGTTCGTATGGATCTAGCACAGATACGCAGTATTTT
TRBV6-6	few	.	TRBJ2-3	CASSYSWGATDTQYF	TGTGCCAGCAGTTACTCATGGGGGGCCACAGATACGCAGTATTTT
TRBV10-3	many	.	TRBJ1-2	CAISEISTGGYGYTF	TGTGCCATCAGTGAGATAAGTACAGGCGGATATGGCTACACCTTC
TRBV12-3/TRBV12-4	many	TRBD1	TRBJ1-2	CASRITGGGYTF	TGTGCCAGCAGGATTACAGGGGGAGGCTACACCTTC
TRBV11-2	many	TRBD2	TRBJ2-5	CASSPALRRGGQETQYF	TGTGCCAGCAGCCCCGCTTTGCGTCGCGGGGGGCAAGAGACCCAGTACTTC
TRBV15	many	.	TRBJ1-4	CATSRDRPLNEKLFF	TGTGCCACCAGCAGAGATCGTCCGCTGAATGAAAAACTGTTTTTT
TRBV3-1	many	.	TRBJ2-7	CASSLDRSYEQYF	TGTGCCAGCAGCCTAGACCGATCCTACGAGCAGTACTTC
TRBV6-6	many	.	TRBJ1-2	CASSYSGAYGYTF	TGTGCCAGCAGTTACTCAGGGGCCTATGGCTACACCTTC
TRBV6-1	many	.	TRBJ2-5	CASSWDRKGQETQYF	TGTGCCAGCAGTTGGGACCGAAAGGGGCAAGAGACCCAGTACTTC
TRBV7-9	few	TRBD2	TRBJ2-7	CASSSTDTSGTIYEQYF	TGTGCCAGCAGCTCAACTGACACTAGCGGGACGATCTACGAGCAGTACTTC
TRBV9	many	.	TRBJ2-3	CASSPHRSTDTQYF	TGTGCCAGCAGCCCCCACCGATCGACAGATACGCAGTATTTT
TRBV7-9	many	.	TRBJ1-6	CASSLTVGRVVSPLHF	TGTGCCAGCAGCTTAACGGTGGGCAGGGTTGTTTCACCCCTCCACTTT
TRBV27	many	.	TRBJ1-2	CASSTGTRGYTF	TGTGCCAGCAGTACTGGGACGCGTGGCTACACCTTC
TRBV20-1	few	.	TRBJ1-5	CSARDRWRAVDQPQHF	TGCAGTGCTAGAGATCGGTGGCGGGCGGTTGATCAGCCCCAGCATTTT
TRBV28	many	.	TRBJ1-1	CASSLGENTEAFF	TGTGCCAGCAGTTTAGGCGAGAACACTGAAGCTTTCTTT
TRBV19	many	TRBD2	TRBJ2-5	CASTLAGRIGETQYF	TGTGCCAGTACCTTAGCGGGGAGGATCGGAGAGACCCAGTACTTC
TRBV5-4	few	TRBD1	TRBJ1-2	CASSLGQGALTFYGYTF	TGTGCCAGCAGCTTAGGACAGGGGGCCCTTACGTTCTATGGCTACACCTTC
TRBV29-1	many	.	TRBJ2-2	CSVVSGPRNTGELFF	TGCAGCGTTGTATCTGGACCGCGAAACACCGGGGAGCTGTTTTTT
TRBV20-1	many	.	TRBJ2-1	CSDHVTQARSYNEQFF	TGCAGCGACCATGTTACACAGGCTAGATCCTACAATGAGCAGTTCTTC
TRBV11-3	many	.	TRBJ2-5	CASSPSLGGGRETQYF	TGTGCCAGCAGCCCCAGTTTGGGCGGGGGCCGTGAGACCCAGTACTTC
TRBV20-1	many	.	TRBJ1-1	CSARQGIGYTEAFF	TGCAGTGCTAGACAGGGAATTGGGTACACTGAAGCTTTCTTT
TRBV2	many	.	TRBJ2-7	CASGTTAYEQYF	TGTGCCAGCGGAACGACAGCTTACGAGCAGTACTTC
TRBV15	few	.	TRBJ1-5	CATSRTGDGLNQPQHF	TGTGCCACCAGCAGGACCGGGGACGGGTTGAATCAGCCCCAGCATTTT
TRBV9	many	.	TRBJ1-5	CASSATGLNQPQHF	TGTGCCAGCAGCGCAACAGGGTTAAATCAGCCCCAGCATTTT
TRBV20-1	few	.	TRBJ2-7	CSAAMTGSFPYEQYF	TGCAGTGCTGCAATGACGGGTTCATTCCCCTACGAGCAGTACTTC
TRBV2	many	TRBD2	TRBJ2-7	CASKSFAGGSYEQYF	TGTGCCAGCAAGTCCTTCGCGGGAGGTTCCTACGAGCAGTACTTC
TRBV7-9	many	TRBD1	TRBJ2-1	CASRRDRVDQSAPNNEQFF	TGTGCCAGCAGGCGTGACAGGGTCGATCAAAGCGCCCCTAACAATGAGCAGTTCTTC
TRBV7-8	many	TRBD1	TRBJ2-5	CASSSDRGHPYQETQYF	TGTGCCAGCAGCTCTGACAGGGGGCACCCTTACCAAGAGACCCAGTACTTC
TRBV7-6	many	.	TRBJ2-2	CASSPASGELFF	TGTGCCAGCAGCCCAGCGTCCGGGGAGCTGTTTTTT
TRBV11-3	many	TRBD1	TRBJ2-7	CASSLDRGYPGEQYF	TGTGCCAGCAGCCTGGACAGGGGGTACCCCGGCGAGCAGTACTTC
TRBV28	many	.	TRBJ1-1	CASSLLSASTLGTEAFF	TGTGCCAGCAGTTTATTATCCGCCTCTACGTTGGGCACTGAAGCTTTCTTT
TRBV12-3/TRBV12-4	many	TRBD2	TRBJ2-1	CASSSTSGSRDEQFF	TGTGCCAGCAGTTCCACTAGCGGGAGTAGGGATGAGCAGTTCTTC
TRBV5-1	many	.	TRBJ1-1	CASSLWPGGTEAFF	TGCGCCAGCAGCTTGTGGCCCGGAGGGACTGAAGCTTTCTTT
TRBV20-1	many	.	TRBJ1-2	CSAIQERHGYTF	TGCAGTGCTATACAGGAGAGACATGGCTACACCTTC
TRBV28	many	.	TRBJ1-1	CASSWRAGNTEAFF	TGTGCCAGCAGCTGGAGGGCGGGAAACACTGAAGCTTTCTTT
TRBV20-1	many	TRBD1	TRBJ1-5	CSARSDEGASQPQHF	TGCAGTGCTAGGAGTGATGAGGGGGCGTCACAGCCCCAGCATTTT